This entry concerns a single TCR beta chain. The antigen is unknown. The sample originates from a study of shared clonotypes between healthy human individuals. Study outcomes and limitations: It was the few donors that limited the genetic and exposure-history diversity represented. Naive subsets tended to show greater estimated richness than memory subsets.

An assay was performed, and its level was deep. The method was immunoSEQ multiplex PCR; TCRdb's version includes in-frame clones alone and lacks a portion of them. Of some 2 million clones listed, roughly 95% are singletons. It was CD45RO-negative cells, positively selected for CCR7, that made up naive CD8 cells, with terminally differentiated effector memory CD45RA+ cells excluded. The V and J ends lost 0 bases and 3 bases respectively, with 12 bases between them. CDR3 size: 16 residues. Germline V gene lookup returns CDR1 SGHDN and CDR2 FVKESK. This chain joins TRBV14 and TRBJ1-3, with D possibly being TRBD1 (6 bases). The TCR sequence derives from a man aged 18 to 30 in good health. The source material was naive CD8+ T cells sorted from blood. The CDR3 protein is CASSQDGGAYGNTIYF. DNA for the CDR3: TGTGCCAGCAGCCAAGATGGGGGGGCCTATGGAAACACCATATATTTT.